This T cell receptor (beta chain) was identified during a study of cytomegalovirus exposure and HLA in healthy donors. The CDR3 is made up of 15 amino acids. The ends were cut back, 3 bases at V and 6 bases at J, with 12 bases in the middle. From germline, CDR1 is SGHAT and CDR2 FQNNGV. This clone was seen a handful of times. The PCR contained 60 Vbeta and 13 Jbeta primers. The table came from immunoSEQ multiplex PCR; TCRdb's copy has only in-frame clones and leaves some out. The data show some 200,000 clones, approximately 70% seen once. Sequenced input: PBMCs. The J gene is TRBJ1-6, the V gene TRBV11-2; D is unresolved. This sequence originates from a man aged 35-49 years in good health and CMV-seropositive. The CDR3 sequence is CASSFEGNSNSPLHF. Here the CDR3 DNA reads TGTGCCAGCAGCTTTGAGGGTAACTCTAATTCACCCCTCCACTTT.